The 13 T cell receptor beta chains below all came from one sample that was sequenced in a study of blood T cell repertoires in COVID-19. Generated by immunoSEQ multiplex PCR, the TCRdb table keeps only in-frame clones and is missing some. This table has around 170,000 clones, roughly 90% appearing once. Source material: PBMCs or T cells enriched from blood (not recorded which). Receptor source: a woman aged 50 to 60 who had recovered from COVID-19.

As DNA, the CDR3 is TGTGCCACGGGAAGGGGGACTGAAGCTTTCTTT. Protein product: CATGRGTEAFF. The genes are TRBV12-3 or TRBV12-4 and TRBJ1-1; D is possibly TRBD1 (6 bases). V was cut by 10 bases and J by 5 bases, with 11 bases left in between. This CDR3 has 11 amino acids.

The CDR3 region is CASSLLEAANSYNEQFF. CDR3 DNA sequence: TGCGCCAGCAGCCTCCTGGAGGCTGCTAACTCCTACAATGAGCAGTTCTTC. The chain couples TRBV4-1 to TRBJ2-1, with D possibly matching TRBD2 (5 bases). V dropped 4 bases and J dropped 0 bases, with 16 bases sitting between them. Germline lookup yields CDR1 MGHRA and CDR2 YSYEKL. The CDR3 is 17 residues long.

The chain uses TRBV7-9 and TRBJ1-2; 12 positions agree with TRBD1. CDR1 is SEHNR and CDR2 is FQNEAQ in the germline V gene (reference sequence). V lost 5 bases, J lost 3 bases, and 7 bases stayed unmatched. The CDR3 is made up of 16 amino acids. The CDR3 region is CASSSMGQGAYYGYTF. CDR3 bases: TGTGCCAGCAGCAGTATGGGACAGGGGGCGTACTATGGCTACACCTTC. Full variable domain (remainder filled in from reference TRBV7-9 and TRBJ1-2): DTGVSQNPRHKITKRGQNVTFRCDPISEHNRLYWYRQTLGQGPEFLTYFQNEAQLEKSRLLSDRFSAERPKGSFSTLEIQRTEQGDSAMYLCASSSMGQGAYYGYTFGSGTRLTVV.

The genes are TRBV30 and TRBJ1-6; 9 bases align to TRBD1. J gave up 5 bases and V 3 bases, and 5 bases lay outside the gene matches. Germline V gene sequence: CDR1 GTSNPN, CDR2 SVGIG (reference sequence). The CDR3 has 15 residues. The CDR3 is CAWRFWDRDNSPLHF. The CDR3 nucleotides are TGTGCCTGGAGGTTCTGGGACAGGGATAATTCACCCCTCCACTTT.

The V and J genes are TRBV5-1 and TRBJ1-5; D gene uncertain. The CDR3 is made up of 16 amino acids. CDR1 SGHRS and CDR2 YFSETQ come from the germline V gene. Between the trimmed V and J ends, which lost 4 bases and 2 bases, there was a span of 16 bases. The CDR3 bases are TGCGCCAGCAGCCCCGGGAGCAGACGAGGCAATCAGCCCCAGCATTTT. It is translated as CASSPGSRRGNQPQHF.

The chain employs TRBV2 and TRBJ2-3; D uncertain. V lost 10 bases to trimming and J lost 5 bases, with 19 bases between them. This CDR3 spans 14 amino acids. Germline CDR1 SNHLY, CDR2 FYNNEI. The CDR3 DNA follows: TGTGCCACCGCAGGTCCAACTCTGTTAGATACGCAGTATTTT. Protein: CATAGPTLLDTQYF.

The chain uses TRBV5-1 and TRBJ2-1; D is unclear. Trimming took off 2 bases at V and 2 bases at J, with 8 bases between the two ends. This CDR3 is built from 14 residues. In germline, CDR1 is SGHRS, CDR2 YFSETQ. CDR3 nucleotide sequence: TGCGCCAGCAGCTTCAACGGTCCCTACAATGAGCAGTTCTTC. This gives the protein CASSFNGPYNEQFF.

This clone has just a few counts. This sequence joins TRBV7-2 and TRBJ2-1; 8 bases agree with TRBD2. The CDR3 length is 15 residues. Germline CDR1 is SGHTA and CDR2 is FQGNSA. J gave up 6 bases and V 2 bases, and 6 bases lay outside the gene matches. CDR3 coding DNA: TGTGCCAGCAGCTTACAAGCGGGAGTTGGCAATGAGCAGTTCTTC. Translated, it gives CASSLQAGVGNEQFF.

This chain joins TRBV5-1 and TRBJ2-2; the match to TRBD2 covers 14 bases. CDR3 size: 17 residues. Germline CDR1 SGHRS, CDR2 YFSETQ. Germline trimming cut 7 bases from V and 0 bases from J; bases unmatched to any gene: 5. The CDR3: CASLWGLAGANTGELFF. CDR3 sequence (DNA): TGCGCCAGCCTCTGGGGACTAGCGGGAGCGAACACCGGGGAGCTGTTTTTT. Filled out from reference TRBV5-1 and TRBJ2-2, the complete variable domain reads KAGVTQTPRYLIKTRGQQVTLSCSPISGHRSVSWYQQTPGQGLQFLFEYFSETQRNKGNFPGRFSGRQFSNSRSEMNVSTLELGDSALYLCASLWGLAGANTGELFFGEGSRLTVL.

CDR3 in amino acids: CASSLNRGRGEQYF. The CDR3 coding sequence is TGTGCCAGCAGCTTAAACAGGGGTCGGGGCGAGCAGTACTTC. The V gene is TRBV7-2, the J gene TRBJ2-7; 7 nucleotides match TRBD1. Germline loops: CDR1 SGHTA, CDR2 FQGNSA. V lost 2 bases and J lost 6; bases outside the gene matches: 7. This CDR3 has 14 amino acids.

The V call is TRBV19, the J call TRBJ2-1, with 9 bases aligning to TRBD2. CDR1 is LNHDA, CDR2 SQIVND, per germline (reference sequence). This CDR3 spans 16 amino acids. V lost 3 bases to trimming and J lost 5 bases; unmatched junction nucleotides: 8. In DNA, the CDR3 is TGTGCCAGTAGTATTTGGGCTAGCGGGAAGGACAATGAGCAGTTCTTC. Encoded protein: CASSIWASGKDNEQFF.

The chain carries TRBV5-1 and TRBJ1-1, with D possibly being TRBD1 (5 bases). This CDR3 is 13 amino acids long. With 2 bases removed from V and 4 bases from J, the gap between germline ends came to 9 bases. Germline V lookup: CDR1 SGHRS, CDR2 YFSETQ. The CDR3 region is CASSFQGSTEAFF. As DNA, the CDR3 is TGCGCCAGCAGCTTTCAGGGCAGCACTGAAGCTTTCTTT. The full variable domain, with the rest looked up from reference TRBV5-1 and TRBJ1-1, is KAGVTQTPRYLIKTRGQQVTLSCSPISGHRSVSWYQQTPGQGLQFLFEYFSETQRNKGNFPGRFSGRQFSNSRSEMNVSTLELGDSALYLCASSFQGSTEAFFGQGTRLTVV.

This clone was counted a few times. The chain employs TRBV27 and TRBJ2-7; 11 bases are a match to TRBD2. Germline V gene sequence: CDR1 MNHEY, CDR2 SMNVEV (reference sequence). The CDR3 totals 14 residues. Trimming removed 5 bases from V and 5 bases from J; junction bases left unmatched: 5. The CDR3 reads CASSRTSGFHEQYF. As DNA, the CDR3 is TGTGCCAGCAGTCGGACTAGCGGGTTCCACGAGCAGTACTTC.